This entry lists 21 T cell receptor beta chains sequenced from one sample in a study of T cells in Graves' hyperthyroidism and ophthalmopathy (dated by TCRdb to the late 2010s). Libraries were prepared through multiplex PCR. The instrument was an Illumina HiSeq 2000. Amplification of TCR beta CDR3 regions was carried out from RNA transcripts. The TCR CDR3 was subjected to a first round of RT-PCR using the HTBI primer set and the Qiagen OneStep RT-PCR kit. The public reads were reprocessed in TCRdb via fastp at Q25 and MiXCR, keeping in-frame beta chains. Rows merge per CDR3 protein into single entries with the most common DNA and genes. Recorded for this sample are approximately 600,000 distinct CDR3 sequences; 12% to 15% of them occurred a single time. The ten largest clones add up to more than 6% of the sample. Specimen: blood. These receptors were taken from a woman under 30 with Graves' ophthalmopathy.

This clonotype was detected ten times or more. J is TRBJ2-1 and V is TRBV3-1; 9 bases are a match to TRBD2. The length of the CDR3 is 15 residues. V dropped 3 bases and J dropped 7; count of bases not matched to a gene: 7. CDR1 and CDR2 (germline): LGHDT, YNNKEL (reference sequence). The CDR3 sequence: CASSHRAGGINEQFF. Written as DNA, the CDR3 is TGTGCCAGCAGCCACCGAGCGGGAGGAATTAATGAGCAGTTCTTC.

This clonotype was recorded many times. The chain is built from TRBV7-9 and TRBJ2-5, with TRBD1 as a possible D gene (5 bases). The germline gives CDR1 SEHNR, CDR2 FQNEAQ (reference sequence). The CDR3 is 12 amino acids. Between the trimmed V and J ends, which lost 10 bases and 4 bases, there was a span of 13 bases. CDR3 nucleotide sequence: TGTGCCACAAACCCCAGGGCAGAGACCCAGTACTTC. Protein: CATNPRAETQYF. Complete variable domain (other parts from reference TRBV7-9 and TRBJ2-5): DTGVSQNPRHKITKRGQNVTFRCDPISEHNRLYWYRQTLGQGPEFLTYFQNEAQLEKSRLLSDRFSAERPKGSFSTLEIQRTEQGDSAMYLCATNPRAETQYFGPGTRLLVL.

This clonotype came up many times. The genes are TRBV2 and TRBJ2-2, with 9 bases lining up with TRBD1. Losses at the gene ends were 7 bases for V and 0 bases for J; bases not matched to a gene: 9. The CDR3 runs 17 residues. CDR1 is SNHLY, CDR2 FYNNEI, per germline. The CDR3 DNA reads as TGTGCCAGCAACACTTGGACAGGGGCAACGAACACCGGGGAGCTGTTTTTT. Its translation is CASNTWTGATNTGELFF. Full variable domain (remainder filled in from reference TRBV2 and TRBJ2-2): EPEVTQTPSHQVTQMGQEVILRCVPISNHLYFYWYRQILGQKVEFLVSFYNNEISEKSEIFDDQFSVERPDGSNFTLKIRSTKLEDSAMYFCASNTWTGATNTGELFFGEGSRLTVL.

This clonotype was counted at least ten times. The chain carries TRBV27 and TRBJ2-1, with D perhaps TRBD2 (6 bases). Germline CDR1 and CDR2: MNHEY and SMNVEV (reference sequence). V lost 6 bases and J lost 7, with 13 bases in between. The CDR3 totals 13 residues. The CDR3 sequence is CASRGGGWNEQFF. The CDR3, as DNA: TGTGCCAGCAGAGGTGGGGGGTGGAATGAGCAGTTCTTC.

This clonotype occurred many times. The chain has TRBV28 and TRBJ1-5; 7 bases line up with TRBD1. Per germline, CDR1 MDHEN and CDR2 SYDVKM. The CDR3 extends over 16 amino acids. V lost 8 bases, J lost 1 base, and 11 bases stayed unmatched. The CDR3 reads CASRAGGRVSNQPQHF. As DNA, the CDR3 is TGTGCCAGCCGGGCAGGGGGGCGAGTCAGCAATCAGCCCCAGCATTTT.

The chain carries TRBV12-3 or TRBV12-4 and TRBJ1-5, with unresolved D. V lost 3 bases to trimming and J lost 5 bases, with 8 bases between them. The CDR3 loop spans 13 amino acids. The CDR3 spells CASSFVPDQPQHF. Here the CDR3 DNA reads TGTGCCAGCAGTTTCGTGCCAGATCAGCCCCAGCATTTT.

This clonotype was found many times. The V call is TRBV12-3 or TRBV12-4, the J call TRBJ1-2, with 8 bases fitting TRBD1. The CDR3 runs to 14 residues. The V gene end was trimmed by 3 bases and the J gene end by 8 bases; junction bases not matched to a gene: 8. The CDR3 nucleotides are TGTGCCAGCAGTTTGTCCAGGGGGCTGGGGGGCTACACCTTC. This codes for CASSLSRGLGGYTF.

This clonotype was found a few times. The chain uses TRBV4-2 and TRBJ2-3; 8 nucleotides line up with TRBD1. The CDR3 runs to 16 residues. After removal of 0 bases from V and 4 bases from J, the junction contained 6 bases not matched to a gene. The germline gives CDR1 LGHNA, CDR2 YNFKEQ. The CDR3 is CASSQEWQGAPDTQYF. The CDR3 bases are TGTGCCAGCAGCCAAGAGTGGCAGGGGGCCCCAGATACGCAGTATTTT.

This clonotype was picked up many times. The rearrangement joins TRBV7-8 to TRBJ1-5; 9 nucleotides align to TRBD1. The CDR3 has 19 amino acids. V dropped 0 bases and J dropped 1; count of bases not matched to a gene: 10. Germline CDR1 reads SGHVS; CDR2 reads FQNEAQ. The CDR3 nucleotides are TGTGCCAGCAGCTTAGCGGCGGGACAGGGTAAAGGAAGCAATCAGCCCCAGCATTTT. This gives the protein CASSLAAGQGKGSNQPQHF.

Ten or more counts support this clonotype. V usage is TRBV20-1 and J usage is TRBJ1-5, with no clear D. The CDR3 contains 13 residues. Between the trimmed V and J ends, which lost 0 bases and 3 bases, there was a span of 6 bases. Per germline, CDR1 DFQATT and CDR2 SNEGSKA (reference sequence). The CDR3, as DNA: TGCAGTGCTAGAGAGGCGGTCAATCAGCCCCAGCATTTT. Translating it yields CSAREAVNQPQHF.

This clonotype has a count of ten or more. J is TRBJ2-1 and V is TRBV11-1, with TRBD2 matching 8 bases. Per germline, CDR1 SGHAT and CDR2 FQDESV (reference sequence). CDR3 length: 16 residues. The J segment lost 3 bases and the V segment lost 5 bases, leaving 9 bases of the junction unmatched. The chain's CDR3 is CASSPPGLVVYNEQFF. The CDR3 DNA reads TGTGCCAGCAGCCCGCCGGGACTAGTCGTCTACAATGAGCAGTTCTTC.

This chain uses TRBV5-4 with TRBJ2-2; weak D call: TRBD1 (5 bases). The ends were cut back, 2 bases at V and 1 base at J, with 9 bases in the middle. Germline V gives CDR1 SGHNT, CDR2 YYREEE (reference sequence). The CDR3 extends over 15 amino acids. The CDR3 nucleotides read TGTGCCAGCAGCTTTAGGACAAAGAACACCGGGGAGCTGTTTTTT. Translated: CASSFRTKNTGELFF.

This clonotype was observed at least ten times. The chain uses TRBV2 and TRBJ1-2, with D maybe TRBD1 (5 bases). CDR1 is SNHLY, CDR2 FYNNEI, per germline. The CDR3 is 16 amino acids. The V and J ends lost 3 bases and 6 bases respectively, with 20 bases between them. The CDR3 loop is CASSELGPGRSNGYTF. Here the CDR3 DNA reads TGTGCCAGCAGTGAGCTAGGTCCAGGGAGGTCGAATGGCTACACCTTC.

This clonotype has at least ten counts. This chain joins TRBV7-9 and TRBJ2-3; D not certain. From germline, CDR1 is SEHNR and CDR2 FQNEAQ (reference sequence). The CDR3 contains 13 residues. Trimming took 5 bases from V and 2 from J, leaving 8 bases between them. The CDR3 DNA is TGTGCCAGCAGCCGACCCTCCACAGATACGCAGTATTTT. Encoded protein: CASSRPSTDTQYF. Variable domain in full (rest from reference TRBV7-9 and TRBJ2-3): DTGVSQNPRHKITKRGQNVTFRCDPISEHNRLYWYRQTLGQGPEFLTYFQNEAQLEKSRLLSDRFSAERPKGSFSTLEIQRTEQGDSAMYLCASSRPSTDTQYFGPGTRLTVL.

This clonotype was counted at least ten times. The J gene is TRBJ1-4, the V gene TRBV20-1, with 7 nucleotides matching TRBD1. This CDR3 region has 15 residues. Looked up from germline, CDR1 is DFQATT and CDR2 is SNEGSKA (reference sequence). V was pared by 0 bases and J by 7 bases, with 8 bases of the junction left unmatched. The DNA of the CDR3 is TGCAGTGCTAGAGATAGGGCAGGGGGACGTGAAAAACTGTTTTTT. It codes for CSARDRAGGREKLFF.

This clonotype was seen ten or more times. V and J are TRBV27 and TRBJ2-7, with 9 bases that match TRBD1. Looked up from germline, CDR1 is MNHEY and CDR2 is SMNVEV (reference sequence). The CDR3 length is 13 residues. The junction had 3 bases not matched to a gene; V was cut back by 4 bases and J by 5 bases. The CDR3 DNA reads as TGTGCCAGCAGTTACAGGGGGCCCCACGAGCAGTACTTC. Amino acids: CASSYRGPHEQYF.

This chain connects TRBV6-1 to TRBJ2-1; 11 bases line up with TRBD2. This CDR3 has 17 residues. CDR1 and CDR2 from the germline V gene are MNHNS and SASEGT. With V trimmed by 2 bases and J by 4 bases, 7 bases remained unmatched. CDR3: CASSESGTSGQYNEQFF. DNA for the CDR3: TGTGCCAGCAGTGAATCCGGGACTAGCGGACAGTACAATGAGCAGTTCTTC.

This clonotype was seen at least ten times. This sequence joins TRBV28 and TRBJ2-7; TRBD2 matches 9 bases. V dropped 8 bases and J dropped 4; count of bases not matched to a gene: 6. This CDR3 is built from 13 residues. Germline V gives CDR1 MDHEN, CDR2 SYDVKM. In DNA, the CDR3 is TGTGCCAGCCAGCGGGAGGAAGCATACGAGCAGTACTTC. This encodes CASQREEAYEQYF.

The chain joins TRBV7-9 to TRBJ2-7, with 7 bases matching TRBD1. The junction had 5 bases not matched to a gene; V was cut back by 4 bases and J by 2 bases. Germline V lookup: CDR1 SEHNR, CDR2 FQNEAQ (reference sequence). This CDR3 comprises 14 residues. The CDR3 loop reads CASSYDRETYEQYF. CDR3 in DNA: TGTGCCAGCAGCTACGACAGGGAGACCTACGAGCAGTACTTC.

This clonotype was detected a few times. This chain links TRBV6-2 or TRBV6-3 with TRBJ2-7, with TRBD1 as a possible D gene (5 bases). CDR3 size: 15 residues. V lost 7 bases and J 0 bases, leaving 16 bases between the germline ends. The germline gives CDR1 MNHEY, CDR2 SVGEGT. CDR3 bases: TGTGCCAGCATCCTCCAAGGGGCCCCCTCCTACGAGCAGTACTTC. Protein sequence: CASILQGAPSYEQYF.

With respect to this clonotype: This clone may be a read error of a much larger clone one base away. The rearrangement joins TRBV20-1 to TRBJ1-1, with D hard to call. The length of the CDR3 is 13 residues. Germline lookup yields CDR1 DFQATT and CDR2 SNEGSKA (reference sequence). The CDR3 spells CSAPRRVYTEALF. CDR3 nucleotides: TGCAGTGCACCCCGTAGGGTGTACACTGAAGCTCTCTTT.